The next 3 T cell receptor beta chains were all read from a single sample in a study of OX40 agonist ivuxolimab in advanced cancers. Clones were read by immunoSEQ multiplex PCR, and TCRdb kept only the in-frame ones, dropping some. The table lists 60,000 to 75,000 clones, about 80% of them singletons. Sequencing used CD4+ or CD8+ T cells sorted from blood, obtained in a trial of the OX40 agonist ivuxolimab. Receptor source: an adult with an advanced solid tumor such as melanoma, head and neck, liver or kidney cancer.

The chain links TRBV5-1 to TRBJ2-1; D remains unclear. This CDR3 is built from 14 residues. The germline V gene has CDR1 SGHRS and CDR2 YFSETQ. Trimming removed 0 bases at V and 0 bases at J, with 4 bases between. The CDR3 spells CASSLVDSYNEQFF. DNA for the CDR3: TGCGCCAGCAGCTTGGTGGACTCCTACAATGAGCAGTTCTTC.

The gene calls are TRBV7-2 and TRBJ1-6, with a possible D match to TRBD1 (6 bases). The CDR3 loop spans 13 amino acids. Germline V gene lookup returns CDR1 SGHTA and CDR2 FQGNSA. The ends were cut back, 3 bases at V and 11 bases at J, with 11 bases in the middle. The CDR3 loop is CASSLTGMTPLHF. The CDR3 DNA is TGTGCCAGCAGCTTGACAGGCATGACACCCCTCCACTTT.

The rearrangement joins TRBV7-8 to TRBJ2-1, with 11 nucleotides matching TRBD1. The CDR3 runs to 15 residues. Germline CDR1 and CDR2: SGHVS and FQNEAQ. Trimming at V came to 4 bases and at J to 7 bases, leaving 6 bases not matched to a gene. CDR3 coding DNA: TGTGCCAGCAGCTCAGGACAGGGGGCTTGGAATGAGCAGTTCTTC. Translation: CASSSGQGAWNEQFF.